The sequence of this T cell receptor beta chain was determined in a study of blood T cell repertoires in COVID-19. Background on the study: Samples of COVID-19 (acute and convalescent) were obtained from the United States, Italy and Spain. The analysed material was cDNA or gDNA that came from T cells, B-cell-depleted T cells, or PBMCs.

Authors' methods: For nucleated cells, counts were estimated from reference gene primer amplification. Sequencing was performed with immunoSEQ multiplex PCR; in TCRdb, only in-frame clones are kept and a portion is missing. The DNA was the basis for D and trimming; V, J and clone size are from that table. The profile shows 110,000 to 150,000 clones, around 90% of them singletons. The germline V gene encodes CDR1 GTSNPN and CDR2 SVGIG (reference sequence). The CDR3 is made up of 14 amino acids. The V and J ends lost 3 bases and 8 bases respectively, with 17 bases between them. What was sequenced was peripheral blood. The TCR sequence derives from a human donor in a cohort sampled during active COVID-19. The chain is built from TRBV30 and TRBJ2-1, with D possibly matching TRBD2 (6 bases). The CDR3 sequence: CAWRRLREIDEQFF. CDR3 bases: TGTGCCTGGAGACGTTTGCGGGAAATCGATGAGCAGTTCTTC.